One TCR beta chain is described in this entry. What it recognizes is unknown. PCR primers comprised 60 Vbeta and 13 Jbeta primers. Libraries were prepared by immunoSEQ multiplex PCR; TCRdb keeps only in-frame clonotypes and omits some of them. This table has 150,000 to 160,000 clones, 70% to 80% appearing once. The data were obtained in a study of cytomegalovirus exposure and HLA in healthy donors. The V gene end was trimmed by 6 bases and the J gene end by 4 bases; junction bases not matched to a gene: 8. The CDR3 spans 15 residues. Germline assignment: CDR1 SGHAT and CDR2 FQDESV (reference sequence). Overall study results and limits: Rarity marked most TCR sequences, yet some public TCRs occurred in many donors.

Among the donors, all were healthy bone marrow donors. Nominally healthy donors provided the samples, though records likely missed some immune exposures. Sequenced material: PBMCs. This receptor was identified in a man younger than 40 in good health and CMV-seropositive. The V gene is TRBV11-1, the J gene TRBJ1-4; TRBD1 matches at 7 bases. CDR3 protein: CASRTGTASNEKLFF. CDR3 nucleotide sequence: TGTGCCAGCAGGACCGGGACAGCCAGTAATGAAAAACTGTTTTTT. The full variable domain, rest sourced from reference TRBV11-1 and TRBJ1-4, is EAEVAQSPRYKITEKSQAVAFWCDPISGHATLYWYRQILGQGPELLVQFQDESVVDDSQLPKDRFSAERLKGVDSTLKIQPAELGDSAMYLCASRTGTASNEKLFFGSGTQLSVL.